Included here is one T cell receptor beta chain sequence, with context. Its antigen remains undetermined. Per-nucleotide qualities are absent, and no much larger clonotype sits a single base away. The data are from a study of shared clonotypes between healthy human individuals (dated by TCRdb to about 2020). For the study in its entirety: Two women and a few men aged 18 to 49 years were included in the cohort. For each donor, CD4 naive and CD4 memory were each run on three plates, CD8 naive on two plates, and CD8 memory on one plate. To increase sequencing depth and limit assay-specific biases, different laboratories used diverse techniques to prepare libraries and sequence TCR repertoires. Blood TCR repertoires of about five healthy adults were deeply sequenced to estimate repertoire size and the extent of clonotype sharing between individuals. Per donor, leukapheresis produced somewhere between about 0.85 and 8.9 billion PBMCs. Overall results and qualifications from the work: Larger estimated clonotype richness was generally found for naive subsets than for memory subsets. Pairwise subsampling indicated that sequencing depth was expected to affect the degree of clonotype sharing among donors. Compared with non-shared clonotypes, clonotypes shared by all four sorted-subset donors had higher generation probabilities. Even with the large sequencing depth, rarefaction of the sorted-subset datasets indicated that sequencing was incomplete. The genetic and exposure-history diversity represented was limited by the small number of donors. Sampling was restricted to blood, and TCR repertoires in tissue are likely to differ from TCR repertoires in blood. Across a handful of donors, approximately 5% of naive CD4, more than 3% of naive CD8, 2.3% of memory CD4, and approximately 0.4% of memory CD8 clonotypes were shared.

TCR CDR3 regions were amplified from genomic DNA by multiplex PCR using the deep immunoSEQ assay. For each cell subset, the extracted genomic DNA was distributed evenly across all wells of several immunoSEQ 96-well plates, and each plate served as one replicate. Each replicate PCR for sorted subsets received 200 ng genomic DNA, equal to tens of thousands of T cell genomes. The purified libraries were quantified using a Qubit 3.0 fluorometer, sized with a Bioanalyzer 2100, and then quantified again using the KAPA Library Quantification kit. Each immunoSEQ 96-well plate was sequenced on its own single-read 150-cycle Illumina NextSeq 550 flow cell. On the study's bioinformatics: Because the immunoSEQ output held only junctional sequences and lacked quality scores, the filtering could not match the filtering applied to full-length reads. To assign V/J genes and CDR3, sequences were annotated against IMGT germline references using PyIR, a Python wrapper for IgBLAST v1.9. Reads with weak V/J assignments (E-value above 1e-6), missing CDR3, stop codons, out-of-frame junctions, or ambiguous translated residues were removed. A V3J clonotype was defined by an identical inferred V gene, J gene, and CDR3 amino acid sequence. The percentage overlap between two repertoires was calculated by dividing the number of shared unique clonotypes by the size of the smaller repertoire. Repertoire richness was assessed with RTK rarefaction, the Chao1 estimator, and Recon v2.1 estimates of unobserved clonotypes. Generation probabilities were computed with OLGA for all TCRbeta clonotypes obtained by the gDNA method from four donors. Drawn from immuneACCESS, this table holds only the in-frame rearrangements with V and J called that TCRdb kept. Clones are partly lost; checked studies trace under half to an unresolved V gene and leave the rest unexplained. V and J calls and clone size are as listed in that table; D and trimming were resolved from the DNA. The table for this sample lists some 2 million clones; 85% to 95% of them were counted only once. Jointly, the top ten make up 0.13% of the sample.

The donors were healthy, HIV-negative adults with no recently reported acute infections or vaccinations. Every donor was a Caucasian adult living in Nashville, Tennessee, USA. Magnetic negative selection was used to enrich CD4+ T cells, after which naive cells were positively selected on CD45RA and the negative fraction became the memory subset. After blood collection by leukapheresis, PBMCs were isolated using Ficoll-Histopaque density gradient centrifugation and then cryopreserved in the vapor phase of liquid nitrogen. Analytical flow cytometry was used to check the purity and quantity of each magnetically sorted T cell population. Each sorted fraction had its genomic DNA isolated and then quantified by UV absorbance on a Nanodrop 2000c. This receptor was taken from a man between 18 and 35 years old in good health. The specimen was naive CD4+ T cells sorted from blood. The cell subset or site label for this specimen denotes: CD45RA+ positively selected.

The CDR3 reads as follows: CASSPPTTYYEQYF. In nucleotide form, the sequence is TGTGCCAGCTCACCACCGACTACCTATTACGAGCAGTACTTC. The V and J genes are TRBV18 and TRBJ2-7; TRBD2 is a weak D gene call, 5 bases matching. V and J are truncated by 0 bases and 4 bases respectively, leaving an intervening sequence of 10 bases. There are 14 amino acids in the CDR3, from cysteine to phenylalanine inclusive. The CDR3 DNA has 42 bases and is translated from base 1. Looking up the germline V gene yields CDR1 KGHSH and CDR2 LQKENI.